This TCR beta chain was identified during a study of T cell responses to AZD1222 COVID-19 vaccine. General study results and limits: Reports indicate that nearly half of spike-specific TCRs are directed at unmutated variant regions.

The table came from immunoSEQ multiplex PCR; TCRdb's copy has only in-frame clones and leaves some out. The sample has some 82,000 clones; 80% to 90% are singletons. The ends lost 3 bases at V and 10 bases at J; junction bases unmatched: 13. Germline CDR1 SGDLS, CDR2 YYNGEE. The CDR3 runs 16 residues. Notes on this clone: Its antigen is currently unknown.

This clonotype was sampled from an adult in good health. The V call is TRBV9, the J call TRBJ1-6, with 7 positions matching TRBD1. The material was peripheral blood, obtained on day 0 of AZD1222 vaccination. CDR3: CASSGPGQQRLSPLHF. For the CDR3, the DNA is TGTGCCAGCAGCGGACCGGGACAGCAACGGCTCTCACCCCTCCACTTT.